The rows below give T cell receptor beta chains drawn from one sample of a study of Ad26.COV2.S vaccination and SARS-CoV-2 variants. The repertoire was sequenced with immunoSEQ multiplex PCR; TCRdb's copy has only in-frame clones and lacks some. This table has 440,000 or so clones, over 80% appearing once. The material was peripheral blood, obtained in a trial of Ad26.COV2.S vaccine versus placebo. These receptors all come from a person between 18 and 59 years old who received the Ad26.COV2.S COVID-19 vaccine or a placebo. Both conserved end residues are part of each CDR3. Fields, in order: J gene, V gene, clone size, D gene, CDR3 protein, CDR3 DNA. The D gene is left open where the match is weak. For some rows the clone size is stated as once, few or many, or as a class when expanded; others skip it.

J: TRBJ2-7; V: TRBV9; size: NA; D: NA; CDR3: CASGPLTGTYEQYF; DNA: TGTGCCAGCGGCCCACTGACCGGAACCTACGAGCAGTACTTC
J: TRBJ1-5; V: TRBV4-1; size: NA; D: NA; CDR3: CASSHTEGQPQHF; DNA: TGCGCCAGCAGCCACACAGAGGGCCAGCCCCAGCATTTT
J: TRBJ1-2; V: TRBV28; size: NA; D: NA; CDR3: CASTFRLGAPNYGYTF; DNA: TGTGCCAGCACCTTCCGACTCGGGGCACCGAACTATGGCTACACCTTC
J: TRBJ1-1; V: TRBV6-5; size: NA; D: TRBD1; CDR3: CASRGGQDTEAFF; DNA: TGTGCCAGCAGGGGGGGACAGGACACTGAAGCTTTCTTT
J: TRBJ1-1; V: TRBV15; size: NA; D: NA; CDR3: CATSRGAGPSGGGTEAFF; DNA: TGTGCCACCAGCAGAGGAGCAGGGCCTTCCGGGGGAGGGACTGAAGCTTTCTTT
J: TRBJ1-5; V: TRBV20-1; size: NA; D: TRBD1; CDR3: CSASRGQGGNQPQHF; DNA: TGCAGTGCTAGTCGGGGACAGGGGGGCAATCAGCCCCAGCATTTT
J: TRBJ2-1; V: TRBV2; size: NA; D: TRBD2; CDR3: CASSRTSGGLDEQFF; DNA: TGTGCCAGCAGCAGGACTAGCGGGGGGCTGGATGAGCAGTTCTTC
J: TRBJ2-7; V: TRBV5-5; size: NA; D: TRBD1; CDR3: CASSSQGAFYEQYF; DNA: TGTGCCAGCAGCTCCCAGGGGGCCTTCTACGAGCAGTACTTC
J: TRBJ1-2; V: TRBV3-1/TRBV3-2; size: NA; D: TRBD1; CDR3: CASSLLGDSGLYGYTF; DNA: TGTGCCAGCAGCCTTTTGGGGGACAGCGGATTGTATGGCTACACCTTC
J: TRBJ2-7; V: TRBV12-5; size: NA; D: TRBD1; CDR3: CASGLVLGQGFEQYF; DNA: TGTGCTAGTGGTTTGGTATTGGGACAGGGTTTCGAGCAGTACTTC
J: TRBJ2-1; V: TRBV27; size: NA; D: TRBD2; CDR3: CASRIRGGEQFF; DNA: TGTGCCAGCCGCATCCGGGGGGGTGAGCAGTTCTTC
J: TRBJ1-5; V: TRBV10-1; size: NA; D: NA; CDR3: CASSEGDQPQHF; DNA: TGCGCCAGCAGTGAGGGCGATCAGCCCCAGCATTTT
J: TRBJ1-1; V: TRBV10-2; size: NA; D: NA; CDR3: CASSEGGYTEAFF; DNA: TGCGCCAGCAGTGAGGGGGGGTACACTGAAGCTTTCTTT
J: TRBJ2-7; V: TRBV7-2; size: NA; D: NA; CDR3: CASSLVGGTRYEQYF; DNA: TGTGCCAGCAGCTTAGTTGGAGGAACGCGCTACGAGCAGTACTTC
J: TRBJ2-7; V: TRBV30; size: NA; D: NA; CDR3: CAWSVSGYEQYF; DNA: TGTGCCTGGAGTGTAAGTGGCTACGAGCAGTACTTC
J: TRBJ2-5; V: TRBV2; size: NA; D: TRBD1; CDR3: CASSVQGAWETQYF; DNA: TGTGCCAGCAGTGTACAGGGGGCTTGGGAGACCCAGTACTTC
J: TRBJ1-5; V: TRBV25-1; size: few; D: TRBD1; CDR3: CASSDKGAQPQHF; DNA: TGTGCCAGCAGTGACAAGGGGGCTCAGCCCCAGCATTTT
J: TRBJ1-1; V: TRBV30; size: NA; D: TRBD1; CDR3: CAWSVGPDRVAFF; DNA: TGTGCCTGGAGTGTAGGCCCCGACAGGGTGGCTTTCTTT